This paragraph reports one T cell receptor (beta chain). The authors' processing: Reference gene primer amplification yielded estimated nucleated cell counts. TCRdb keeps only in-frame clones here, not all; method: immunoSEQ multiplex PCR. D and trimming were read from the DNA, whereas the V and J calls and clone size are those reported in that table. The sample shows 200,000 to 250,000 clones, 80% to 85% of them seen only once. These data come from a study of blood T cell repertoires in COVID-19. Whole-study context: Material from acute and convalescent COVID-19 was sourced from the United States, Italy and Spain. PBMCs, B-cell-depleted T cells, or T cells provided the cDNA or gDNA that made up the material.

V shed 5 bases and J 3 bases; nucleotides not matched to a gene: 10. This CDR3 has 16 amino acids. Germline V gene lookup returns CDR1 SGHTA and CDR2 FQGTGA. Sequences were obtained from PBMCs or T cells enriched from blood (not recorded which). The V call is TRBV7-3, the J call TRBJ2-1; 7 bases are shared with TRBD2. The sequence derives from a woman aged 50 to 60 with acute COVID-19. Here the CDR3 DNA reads TGTGCCAGCAGCCTACTAGCGACGACGATCTACAATGAGCAGTTCTTC. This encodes CASSLLATTIYNEQFF. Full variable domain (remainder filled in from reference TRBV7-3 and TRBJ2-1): GAGVSQTPSNKVTEKGKYVELRCDPISGHTALYWYRQSLGQGPEFLIYFQGTGAADDSGLPNDRFFAVRPEGSVSTLKIQRTERGDSAVYLCASSLLATTIYNEQFFGPGTRLTVL.